This T cell receptor beta chain comes out of a study of blood T cell repertoires in COVID-19. Study summary: Sources were T cells, B-cell-depleted T cells, or PBMCs; the material itself was cDNA or gDNA.

This clone was counted once. Sequenced by immunoSEQ multiplex PCR; TCRdb stores in-frame clones only, minus some. The sample lists around 220,000 clones; about four fifths were seen once. The trim removed 2 bases at V and 7 bases at J, leaving 9 bases unmatched. The CDR3 covers 17 residues. The germline V gene encodes CDR1 LGHDT and CDR2 YNNKEL (reference sequence). The sequence was obtained from an elderly woman with COVID-19, enrolled during active disease. This rearrangement joins TRBV3-1 (or the pseudogene TRBV3-2) to TRBJ1-6; the match to TRBD1 covers 9 bases. The source material was peripheral blood. CDR3 nucleotide sequence: TGTGCCAGCAGCCAAAGTGCATCCGGGACAGGGAATTCACCCCTCCACTTT. This translates into CASSQSASGTGNSPLHF.